The next 26 T cell receptor beta chains were all read from a single sample in a study of cytomegalovirus exposure and HLA in healthy donors. Profiled with immunoSEQ multiplex PCR; TCRdb holds only in-frame clones, not every one. The top ten clones hold 0.3% to 0.4% of a sample with roughly 260,000 clones, 90% of them seen once. The sequenced sample consisted of PBMCs. These receptors were collected from a woman aged 18 to 35 in good health and CMV-seronegative.

The gene calls are TRBV27 and TRBJ1-1, with a possible D match to TRBD1 (5 bases). Germline V gene sequence: CDR1 MNHEY, CDR2 SMNVEV (reference sequence). This CDR3 contains 14 residues. V was cut by 0 bases and J by 8 bases, with 13 bases left in between. CDR3 sequence reads: CASSLSGVRVEAFF. CDR3 DNA: TGTGCCAGCAGTTTATCAGGGGTCAGAGTAGAAGCTTTCTTT.

J is TRBJ1-5 and V is TRBV7-8; tentatively, D is TRBD1 (6 bases). V was pared by 1 base and J by 6 bases, with 16 bases between. Germline values: CDR1 SGHVS, CDR2 FQNEAQ. The CDR3 runs 16 residues. The CDR3 nucleotides are TGTGCCAGCAGCTTAGAATCCGGCAGGGGTGTTCAGCCCCAGCATTTT. Residues: CASSLESGRGVQPQHF.

The rearrangement uses TRBV11-2 and TRBJ2-3; 7 bases are a match to TRBD1. The germline CDR1 and CDR2 sequences are SGHAT and FQNNGV. This CDR3 comprises 14 residues. With 1 base clipped from V and 6 bases from J, the junction kept 4 bases outside the gene matches. CDR3 sequence (DNA): TGTGCCAGCAGCTTAGGGCCGACAGGGGATACGCAGTATTTT. It codes for CASSLGPTGDTQYF.

J is TRBJ1-5 and V is TRBV7-8; 9 nucleotides line up with TRBD1. The CDR3 spans 17 residues. The germline CDR1 and CDR2 sequences are SGHVS and FQNEAQ. The V segment lost 5 bases and the J segment 5 bases; nucleotides outside the gene matches: 13. The CDR3 DNA follows: TGTGCCAGCAGCGGGAAGGTTTGGGACAGGGATGATCAGCCCCAGCATTTT. It is translated as CASSGKVWDRDDQPQHF.

This clone was picked up one time. The V gene is TRBV11-2, the J gene TRBJ1-2; D is possibly TRBD1 (5 bases). V gave up 1 base and J gave up 2 bases, with 11 bases separating them. CDR1 and CDR2 (germline): SGHAT, FQNNGV. The CDR3 is 15 amino acids. CDR3 in amino acids: CASSLGIQGNYGYTF. The CDR3 DNA follows: TGTGCCAGCAGCTTAGGTATTCAGGGCAACTATGGCTACACCTTC.

The chain links TRBV10-3 to TRBJ2-7; unclear D gene. The CDR3 runs to 14 residues. The V end was cut by 2 bases, the J end by 2 bases, with 10 bases between. Germline V gene sequence: CDR1 ENHRY, CDR2 SYGVKD. The CDR3 sequence is CAISEAQETYEQYV. CDR3 bases: TGTGCCATCAGTGAGGCCCAGGAAACCTACGAGCAGTACGTC.

The chain joins TRBV6-5 to TRBJ1-4, with D possibly being TRBD1 (5 bases). CDR1 MNHEY and CDR2 SVGAGI come from the germline V gene. Trimming took off 4 bases at V and 4 bases at J, with 10 bases between the two ends. CDR3 size: 14 residues. The CDR3 loop is CASSSGRGNEKLFF. DNA for the CDR3: TGTGCCAGCAGTTCCGGAAGGGGTAATGAAAAACTGTTTTTT.

The chain uses TRBV15 and TRBJ1-5; perhaps TRBD1 as D (6 bases). Trimming left V 1 base short and J 7 bases short, with 20 bases between. The CDR3 has 17 amino acids. CDR1 is LNHNV and CDR2 is YYDKDF in the germline V gene (reference sequence). This CDR3 is CATSRGHAADSEQPQHF. CDR3 coding DNA: TGTGCCACCAGCAGAGGTCACGCCGCGGACAGTGAACAGCCCCAGCATTTT.

This clone showed up just a few times. The rearrangement joins TRBV29-1 to TRBJ1-2; 12 bases align to TRBD1. CDR3 size: 13 residues. Germline V gene sequence: CDR1 SQVTM, CDR2 ANQGSEA. V shed 6 bases, J shed 8 bases, and the junction held 7 bases outside the gene matches. CDR3 in DNA: TGCAGCGTCGTTGGGACAGGGGGCTCGGGCTACACCTTC. This codes for CSVVGTGGSGYTF.

The chain carries TRBV7-2 and TRBJ1-4, with 11 bases lining up with TRBD1. This CDR3 region has 17 residues. V gave up 5 bases and J gave up 8 bases; unmatched junction bases: 13. Germline CDR1 SGHTA, CDR2 FQGNSA. The CDR3 nucleotides are TGTGCCAGCAGCCCGGGACAGGGGGGGAGTTTGAAGGAAAAACTGTTTTTT. It encodes CASSPGQGGSLKEKLFF. Full variable domain (rest looked up from reference TRBV7-2 and TRBJ1-4): GAGVSQSPSNKVTEKGKDVELRCDPISGHTALYWYRQSLGQGLEFLIYFQGNSAPDKSGLPSDRFSAERTGGSVSTLTIQRTQQEDSAVYLCASSPGQGGSLKEKLFFGSGTQLSVL.

The chain uses TRBV29-1 and TRBJ2-2; no reliable D call. With 6 bases removed from V and 4 bases from J, the gap between germline ends came to 9 bases. Germline loops: CDR1 SQVTM, CDR2 ANQGSEA. CDR3 length equals 12 residues. CDR3 in amino acids: CSVEPRTGELFF. The CDR3 DNA is TGCAGCGTGGAGCCTCGCACCGGGGAGCTGTTTTTT.

CDR3 sequence reads: CASSLLTGANYGYTF. CDR3 DNA sequence: TGTGCCAGCAGTTTATTGACAGGGGCGAACTATGGCTACACCTTC. The V call is TRBV6-6, the J call TRBJ1-2, with 8 bases identical to TRBD1. This CDR3 spans 15 amino acids. V shed 4 bases, J shed 2 bases, and the junction held 6 bases outside the gene matches. CDR1 and CDR2 (germline): MNHNY, SVGAGI (reference sequence).

This chain's CDR3 is CSVSAGANVLTF. The CDR3 coding sequence is TGCAGCGTTAGCGCTGGGGCCAACGTCCTGACTTTC. V and J are TRBV29-1 and TRBJ2-6; D uncertain. The CDR3 totals 12 residues. Deletions cut 5 bases from V and 2 bases from J, with 4 bases between. Germline V lookup: CDR1 SQVTM, CDR2 ANQGSEA.

This rearrangement joins TRBV10-3 to TRBJ2-1; 10 bases map to TRBD2. CDR3 length: 14 residues. The J segment lost 8 bases and the V segment lost 7 bases, leaving 8 bases of the junction unmatched. CDR1 and CDR2 (germline): ENHRY, SYGVKD. Here the CDR3 DNA reads TGTGCCATCACCGGAGGGCTAGCGGGGGATGAGCAGTTCTTC. It specifies CAITGGLAGDEQFF.

The chain uses TRBV30 and TRBJ1-2, with D possibly matching TRBD1 (5 bases). Germline V gives CDR1 GTSNPN, CDR2 SVGIG (reference sequence). Trimming stripped 2 bases from V and 0 bases from J, with 7 bases between. CDR3 length equals 13 residues. Here the CDR3 reads CAWSTGANYGYTF. The DNA of the CDR3 is TGTGCCTGGAGTACAGGAGCTAACTATGGCTACACCTTC.

The chain employs TRBV11-2 and TRBJ1-2; a weak D match, TRBD1 (5 bases). V shed 1 base and J shed 8 bases, with 11 bases lying between them. Germline V lookup: CDR1 SGHAT, CDR2 FQNNGV. The CDR3 runs 13 residues. CDR3 loop: CASSLAAGRGYTF. CDR3 DNA: TGTGCCAGCAGCTTAGCGGCAGGGAGGGGCTACACCTTC.

The chain combines TRBV2 with TRBJ1-1; 7 bases map to TRBD1. Germline-derived CDR1 and CDR2 are SNHLY and FYNNEI. The trim removed 4 bases at V and 5 bases at J, leaving 7 bases unmatched. The CDR3 runs to 14 residues. DNA for the CDR3: TGTGCCAGCAGTGCCCGGGACAGCGTAACTGAAGCTTTCTTT. It is translated as CASSARDSVTEAFF. The full variable domain, in which reference TRBV2 and TRBJ1-1 provide the parts outside the CDR3, is EPEVTQTPSHQVTQMGQEVILRCVPISNHLYFYWYRQILGQKVEFLVSFYNNEISEKSEIFDDQFSVERPDGSNFTLKIRSTKLEDSAMYFCASSARDSVTEAFFGQGTRLTVV.

The gene calls are TRBV27 and TRBJ2-1, with 11 bases identical to TRBD2. V was pared by 5 bases and J by 4 bases, with 7 bases of the junction left unmatched. Germline CDR1 MNHEY, CDR2 SMNVEV (reference sequence). CDR3 size: 16 residues. CDR3 amino acids: CASSRIAGGRYNEQFF. CDR3 coding DNA: TGTGCCAGCAGTAGAATAGCGGGGGGGAGATACAATGAGCAGTTCTTC.

The rearrangement uses TRBV19 and TRBJ2-2; maybe TRBD1 (5 bases). The germline V gene encodes CDR1 LNHDA and CDR2 SQIVND (reference sequence). The CDR3 covers 15 residues. V was shortened by 3 bases and J by 3 bases, with 11 bases between the two germline ends. CDR3 sequence reads: CASSMGGAYTGELFF. The CDR3 DNA reads TGTGCCAGTAGTATGGGTGGGGCCTACACCGGGGAGCTGTTTTTT.

The genes are TRBV29-1 and TRBJ2-5; 11 positions agree with TRBD2. Germline V gene lookup returns CDR1 SQVTM and CDR2 ANQGSEA. V was pared by 1 base and J by 5 bases, with 6 bases of the junction left unmatched. This CDR3 has 15 residues. CDR3: CSVEGVAGGPETQYF. CDR3 DNA: TGCAGCGTTGAAGGGGTAGCGGGGGGGCCTGAGACCCAGTACTTC.

This clone was detected only once. This sequence joins TRBV6-5 and TRBJ1-3; D perhaps matches TRBD1 (6 bases). With 6 bases removed from V and 4 bases from J, the gap between germline ends came to 13 bases. CDR1 and CDR2 from the germline V gene are MNHEY and SVGAGI. The CDR3 sequence is 14 residues long. The CDR3 DNA follows: TGTGCCAGCAGCGGACACAGGGAAGGAAACACCATATATTTT. Its protein product is CASSGHREGNTIYF.

V and J are TRBV5-1 and TRBJ2-1, with D tentatively TRBD1 (5 bases). The germline CDR1 and CDR2 sequences are SGHRS and YFSETQ. The CDR3 totals 13 residues. The V and J ends lost 0 bases and 6 bases respectively, with 7 bases between them. DNA of the CDR3: TGCGCCAGCAGCTTGGCACAGGCCAATGAGCAGTTCTTC. Translation: CASSLAQANEQFF.

This clone was seen a handful of times. The chain employs TRBV5-6 and TRBJ1-6; D is unresolved. This CDR3 is built from 14 residues. Trimming removed 2 bases from V and 3 bases from J, with 6 bases in between. CDR1 and CDR2 (germline): SGHDT, YYEEEE. CDR3 sequence: CASSFTVYNSPLHF. The CDR3 DNA sequence: TGTGCCAGCAGCTTCACAGTCTATAATTCACCCCTCCACTTT.

This clone was seen a single time. The J gene is TRBJ1-2, the V gene TRBV4-1; D remains unclear. V was pared by 5 bases and J by 2 bases, with 12 bases between. Germline lookup yields CDR1 MGHRA and CDR2 YSYEKL. This CDR3 is 14 amino acids long. CDR3: CASSFGLTNYGYTF. CDR3 nucleotides: TGCGCCAGCAGCTTTGGACTGACGAACTATGGCTACACCTTC.

The genes are TRBV9 and TRBJ1-1, with TRBD1 identical over 8 bases. CDR1 is SGDLS and CDR2 is YYNGEE in the germline V gene. The CDR3 length is 17 residues. The trim removed 4 bases at V and 0 bases at J, leaving 11 bases unmatched. CDR3 nucleotides: TGTGCCAGCAGCCTACAGGGGGGAGGGATGATGAACACTGAAGCTTTCTTT. The encoded protein is CASSLQGGGMMNTEAFF.

The chain has TRBV29-1 and TRBJ2-7; D ambiguous. The CDR3 loop spans 13 amino acids. Deletions cut 4 bases from V and 0 bases from J, with 10 bases between. Germline V gives CDR1 SQVTM, CDR2 ANQGSEA. CDR3 region: CSVGLRSSYEQYF. DNA of the CDR3: TGCAGCGTTGGTCTTCGGAGCTCCTACGAGCAGTACTTC.